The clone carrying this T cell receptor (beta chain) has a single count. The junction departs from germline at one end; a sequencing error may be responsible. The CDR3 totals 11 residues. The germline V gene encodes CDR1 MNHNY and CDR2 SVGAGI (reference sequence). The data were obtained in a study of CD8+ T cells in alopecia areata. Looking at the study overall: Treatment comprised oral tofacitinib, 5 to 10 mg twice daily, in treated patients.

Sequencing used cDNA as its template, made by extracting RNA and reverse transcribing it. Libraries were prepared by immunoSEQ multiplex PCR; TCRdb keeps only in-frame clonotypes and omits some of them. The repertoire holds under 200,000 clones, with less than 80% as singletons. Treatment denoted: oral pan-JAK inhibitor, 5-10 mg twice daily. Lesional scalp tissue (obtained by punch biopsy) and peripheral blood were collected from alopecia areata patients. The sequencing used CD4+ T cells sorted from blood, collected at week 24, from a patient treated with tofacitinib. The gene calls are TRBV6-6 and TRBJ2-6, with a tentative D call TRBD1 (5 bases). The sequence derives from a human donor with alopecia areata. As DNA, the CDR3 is TGTGCCATCTCTGGGGCCAACGTCCCGACTTTC. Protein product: CAISGANVPTF.